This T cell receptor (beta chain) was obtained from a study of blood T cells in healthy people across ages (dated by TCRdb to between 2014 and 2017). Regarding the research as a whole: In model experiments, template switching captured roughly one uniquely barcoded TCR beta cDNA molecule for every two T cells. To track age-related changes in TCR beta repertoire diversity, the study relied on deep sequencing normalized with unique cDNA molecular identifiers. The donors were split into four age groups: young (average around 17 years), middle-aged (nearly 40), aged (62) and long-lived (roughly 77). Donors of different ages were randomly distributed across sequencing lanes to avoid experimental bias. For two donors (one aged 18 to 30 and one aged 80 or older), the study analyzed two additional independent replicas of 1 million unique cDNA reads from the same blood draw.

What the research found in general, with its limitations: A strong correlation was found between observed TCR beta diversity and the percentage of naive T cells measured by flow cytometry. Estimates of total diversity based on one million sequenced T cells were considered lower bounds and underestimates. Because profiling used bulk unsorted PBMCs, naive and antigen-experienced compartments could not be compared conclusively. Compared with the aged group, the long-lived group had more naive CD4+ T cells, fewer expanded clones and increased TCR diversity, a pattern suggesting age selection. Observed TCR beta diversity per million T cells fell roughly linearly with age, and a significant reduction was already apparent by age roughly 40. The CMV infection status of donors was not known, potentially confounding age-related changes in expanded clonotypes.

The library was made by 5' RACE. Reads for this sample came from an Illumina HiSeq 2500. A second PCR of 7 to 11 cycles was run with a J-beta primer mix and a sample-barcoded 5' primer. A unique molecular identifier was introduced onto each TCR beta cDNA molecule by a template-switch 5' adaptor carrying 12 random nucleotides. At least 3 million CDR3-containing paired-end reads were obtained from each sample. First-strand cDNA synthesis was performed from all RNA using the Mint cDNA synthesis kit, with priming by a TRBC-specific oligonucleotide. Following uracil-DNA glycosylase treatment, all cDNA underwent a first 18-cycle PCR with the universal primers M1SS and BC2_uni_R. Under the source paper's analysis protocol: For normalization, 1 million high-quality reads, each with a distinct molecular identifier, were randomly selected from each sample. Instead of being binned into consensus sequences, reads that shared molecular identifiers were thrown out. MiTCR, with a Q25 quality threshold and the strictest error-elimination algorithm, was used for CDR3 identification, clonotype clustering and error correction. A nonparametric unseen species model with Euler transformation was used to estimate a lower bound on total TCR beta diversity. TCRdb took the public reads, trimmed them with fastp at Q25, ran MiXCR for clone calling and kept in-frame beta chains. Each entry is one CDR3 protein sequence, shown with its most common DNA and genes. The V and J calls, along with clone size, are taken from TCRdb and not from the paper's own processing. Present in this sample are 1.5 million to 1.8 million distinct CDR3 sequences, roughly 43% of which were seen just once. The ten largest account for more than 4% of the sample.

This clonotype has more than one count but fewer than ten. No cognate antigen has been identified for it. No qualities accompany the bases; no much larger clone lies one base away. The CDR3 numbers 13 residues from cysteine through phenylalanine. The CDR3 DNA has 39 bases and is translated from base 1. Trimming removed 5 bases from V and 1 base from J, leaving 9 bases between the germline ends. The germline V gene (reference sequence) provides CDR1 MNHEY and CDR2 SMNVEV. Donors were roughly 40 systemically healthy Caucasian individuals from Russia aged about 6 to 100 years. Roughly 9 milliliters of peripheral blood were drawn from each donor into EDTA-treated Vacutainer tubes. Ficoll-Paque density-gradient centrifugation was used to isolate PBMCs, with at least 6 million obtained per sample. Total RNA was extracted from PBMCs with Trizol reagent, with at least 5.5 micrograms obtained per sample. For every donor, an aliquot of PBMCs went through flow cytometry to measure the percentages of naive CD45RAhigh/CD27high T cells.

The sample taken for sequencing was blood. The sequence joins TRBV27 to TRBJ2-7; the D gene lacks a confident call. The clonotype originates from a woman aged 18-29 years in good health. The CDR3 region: CASSARASYEQYF. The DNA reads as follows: TGTGCCAGCAGTGCCCGGGCATCCTACGAGCAGTACTTC.